This T cell receptor (beta chain) was captured by sequencing in a study of glioma-infiltrating T cells after dendritic cell vaccination. Study-wide points: No direct clonality-survival link was found; a diverse polyclonal response may matter. Patients with more pretreatment TILs had longer time to progression and survival.

TCRdb's table, derived via immunoSEQ multiplex PCR, lists solely in-frame clones and lacks some. Counted here are 85,000 to 95,000 clones, under 90% occurring once; the ten biggest clones make up roughly 14%. As for this clone: The antigen is undetermined.

Material: blood, obtained before dendritic cell vaccination. The sequence came from a human donor with glioblastoma.

CDR3 in DNA: TGTGCCAGCAGACCTGACAGGGGGGGCTCCTACGAGCAGTACTTC. Encoded protein: CASRPDRGGSYEQYF. This chain joins TRBV28 and TRBJ2-7; 9 positions agree with TRBD1. Germline lookup yields CDR1 MDHEN and CDR2 SYDVKM. This CDR3 comprises 15 residues. With 6 bases clipped from V and 0 bases from J, the junction kept 6 bases outside the gene matches.